The 8 T cell receptor beta chains below were found in one sample sequenced in a study of T cells after yellow fever vaccination. MiXCR was run by TCRdb on the 5' RACE reads, yielding one entry per CDR3 protein. The sample carries around 250,000 distinct CDR3 sequences, about 7% recorded once. The sample here was CD4+ T cells sorted from PBMCs, taken 15 days after the yellow fever booster vaccination. These receptors all stem from a man in his thirties or forties who received the YFV17D yellow fever vaccine.

The chain is built from TRBV20-1 and TRBJ2-1, with 8 nucleotides matching TRBD2. V shed 6 bases, J shed 15 bases, and the junction held 7 bases outside the gene matches. The length of the CDR3 is 10 residues. CDR1 and CDR2 (germline): DFQATT, SNEGSKA (reference sequence). CDR3 coding DNA: TGCAGTGCAACCGGGACTAGTCTGTTCTTC. Translating gives CSATGTSLFF.

The table lists this clonotype with many counts. The chain employs TRBV29-1 and TRBJ1-1; D not resolved. Trimming pared 8 bases from V and 6 bases from J, leaving 13 bases between. This CDR3 contains 11 residues. From germline, CDR1 is SQVTM and CDR2 ANQGSEA. CDR3 coding DNA: TGCAGCCCTCCCCCTAGGGCTGAAGCTTTCTTT. Protein: CSPPPRAEAFF.

The chain links TRBV20-1 to TRBJ1-6, with a possible D match to TRBD1 (6 bases). Per germline, CDR1 DFQATT and CDR2 SNEGSKA (reference sequence). CDR3 length: 13 residues. V was clipped by 6 bases and J by 7 bases, with 13 bases between them. CDR3 nucleotide sequence: TGCAGTGCCCACACAGGGAAGAATTCACCCCTCCACTTT. As protein: CSAHTGKNSPLHF.

This clonotype was counted at least ten times. This rearrangement joins TRBV28 to TRBJ2-1; 15 bases agree with TRBD2. Looked up from germline, CDR1 is MDHEN and CDR2 is SYDVKM. V lost 4 bases to trimming and J lost 9 bases; unmatched junction nucleotides: 7. The CDR3 has 16 amino acids. The chain's CDR3 is CASSSPGLAGGFEQFF. CDR3 sequence (DNA): TGTGCCAGCAGTTCCCCGGGACTAGCGGGAGGTTTTGAGCAGTTCTTC. Drawing the rest from reference TRBV28 and TRBJ2-1, the complete variable domain is DVKVTQSSRYLVKRTGEKVFLECVQDMDHENMFWYRQDPGLGLRLIYFSYDVKMKEKGDIPEGYSVSREKKERFSLILESASTNQTSMYLCASSSPGLAGGFEQFFGPGTRLTVL.

This clonotype came up a few times. This chain links TRBV7-9 with TRBJ1-1; D is unresolved. Germline V gene sequence: CDR1 SEHNR, CDR2 FQNEAQ (reference sequence). CDR3 length: 13 residues. Trimming removed 3 bases from V and 6 bases from J, with 11 bases in between. CDR3 nucleotide sequence: TGTGCCAGCAGCTTTTCGGAGAGACCTGAAGCTTTCTTT. Its translation is CASSFSERPEAFF.

As for this clonotype: Sequence at one end of the junction differs from germline and may be a read error. This chain links TRBV4-3 with TRBJ2-7; TRBD1 matches 7 bases. CDR3 length equals 15 residues. Germline V gene sequence: CDR1 LGHNA, CDR2 YSLEER. Written as DNA, the CDR3 is TGCCCCAGCAGCCAAGATTCTAGACAGGGCTACGAGCAGTACTTC. Translation: CPSSQDSRQGYEQYF.

This clonotype came up a few times. The chain combines TRBV11-3 with TRBJ2-1; 8 nucleotides agree with TRBD2. Per germline, CDR1 SGHNT and CDR2 YENEEA. The CDR3 is made up of 15 amino acids. V gave up 8 bases and J gave up 7 bases; unmatched junction bases: 13. The CDR3 spells CASQLAAYDGNEQFF. The DNA for the CDR3 is TGTGCCAGCCAACTAGCGGCATACGATGGGAATGAGCAGTTCTTC.

The V call is TRBV20-1, the J call TRBJ2-5; D is unresolved. The V and J ends lost 5 bases and 1 base respectively, with 5 bases between them. The CDR3 sequence is 11 residues long. Germline V gene sequence: CDR1 DFQATT, CDR2 SNEGSKA (reference sequence). This chain's CDR3 is CSAGAQETQYF. DNA for the CDR3: TGCAGTGCTGGCGCCCAAGAGACCCAGTACTTC.